A single sample is the source of the 27 T cell receptor beta chains below, sequenced in a study of T cells in Graves' hyperthyroidism and ophthalmopathy. Regions amplified from RNA transcripts were the TCR beta CDR3 regions. Researchers ran a first-round RT-PCR on the TCR CDR3 using the HTBI primer set. TCRdb reanalysed the multiplex PCR reads using MiXCR and keeps one entry per CDR3 protein. The sample lists hundreds of thousands of distinct CDR3 sequences; roughly 14% were seen once. The source material was blood. Receptors originate from a young man with Graves' ophthalmopathy.

This clonotype was detected ten times or more. The rearrangement uses TRBV19 and TRBJ1-1, with D perhaps TRBD1 (6 bases). Trimming left V 0 bases short and J 2 bases short, with 7 bases between. Germline lookup yields CDR1 LNHDA and CDR2 SQIVND (reference sequence). The CDR3 extends over 14 amino acids. In DNA form, the CDR3 reads TGTGCCAGTAGTATAGAGGGGGCCAACACTGAAGCTTTCTTT. Translation: CASSIEGANTEAFF.

The sample holds many counts of this clonotype. V usage is TRBV20-1 and J usage is TRBJ2-7; D is possibly TRBD1 (5 bases). Germline lookup yields CDR1 DFQATT and CDR2 SNEGSKA (reference sequence). The germline V and J ends were trimmed by 5 bases and 1 base, with 15 bases remaining between them. This CDR3 spans 14 amino acids. This chain's CDR3 is CSAPPRGLSYEQYF. CDR3 nucleotide sequence: TGCAGTGCTCCCCCTAGGGGCCTGTCCTACGAGCAGTACTTC.

In this sample, this clonotype turned up a few times. The chain couples TRBV27 to TRBJ2-1, with D possibly being TRBD1 or TRBD2 (7 bases each). The V end lost 6 bases, the J end lost 4 bases, and 13 bases lay between the germline ends. CDR3 length equals 14 residues. Germline lookup yields CDR1 MNHEY and CDR2 SMNVEV (reference sequence). CDR3 amino acids: CASRSQGGYNEQFF. The CDR3 region has the DNA TGTGCCAGCAGAAGCCAGGGGGGGTACAATGAGCAGTTCTTC.

This clonotype was counted many times. The CDR3 is CSARDLGRGNTEAFF. The CDR3 bases are TGCAGTGCTAGAGACCTAGGACGGGGGAACACTGAAGCTTTCTTT. The chain carries TRBV20-1 and TRBJ1-1; D is uncertain. This CDR3 is 15 amino acids long. Trimming shortened V by 0 bases and J by 1 base, and 12 bases separated the two germline ends. From germline, CDR1 is DFQATT and CDR2 SNEGSKA (reference sequence).

This clonotype showed up many times. The CDR3 DNA follows: TGTGCCAGCAAAACAACAGAAAACTACGAGCAGTACTTC. Encoded protein: CASKTTENYEQYF. The rearrangement links TRBV10-3 to TRBJ2-7, with unresolved D. The CDR3 loop spans 13 amino acids. Trimming stripped 10 bases from V and 3 bases from J, with 16 bases between. The germline V gene has CDR1 ENHRY and CDR2 SYGVKD.

Many counts were recorded for this clonotype. The chain combines TRBV27 with TRBJ2-7; TRBD2 might be the D (6 bases). V lost 5 bases, J lost 0 bases, and 14 bases lay in between. Germline CDR1 and CDR2: MNHEY and SMNVEV (reference sequence). This CDR3 comprises 15 residues. This CDR3 is CASSEYDGSSYEQYF. In DNA, the CDR3 is TGTGCCAGCAGTGAATATGACGGGAGCTCCTACGAGCAGTACTTC.

The table lists this clonotype with many counts. The V gene is TRBV11-3, the J gene TRBJ1-5; D ambiguous. Germline-derived CDR1 and CDR2 are SGHNT and YENEEA. Trimming took off 5 bases at V and 2 bases at J, with 10 bases between the two ends. The CDR3 has 14 residues. DNA of the CDR3: TGTGCCAGCAGCAGGACCTCGGGCAATCAGCCCCAGCATTTT. It encodes CASSRTSGNQPQHF.

This clonotype was counted many times. The rearrangement links TRBV18 to TRBJ2-7, with 7 bases that match TRBD2. V lost 8 bases to trimming and J lost 1 base; unmatched junction nucleotides: 5. From germline, CDR1 is KGHSH and CDR2 LQKENI. The CDR3 contains 13 residues. Here the CDR3 DNA reads TGTGCCAGCAGCCCCGGGGGGTCCTACGAGCAGTACTTC. This gives the protein CASSPGGSYEQYF.

In its sample, this clonotype was seen a few times. This rearrangement joins TRBV10-2 to TRBJ1-5, with TRBD1 matching 8 bases. The germline V gene has CDR1 WSHSY and CDR2 SAAADI. The V segment lost 6 bases and the J segment 6 bases; nucleotides outside the gene matches: 10. This CDR3 has 15 amino acids. CDR3 in amino acids: CASRSDRGLGQPQHF. The CDR3 nucleotides are TGCGCCAGCAGGAGTGACAGGGGCCTGGGTCAGCCCCAGCATTTT.

This clonotype has just a few counts. This chain joins TRBV3-1 and TRBJ2-5; D is ambiguous. CDR1 is LGHDT and CDR2 is YNNKEL in the germline V gene (reference sequence). This CDR3 region has 14 residues. V was cut by 0 bases and J by 3 bases, with 8 bases left in between. The CDR3 here is CASSQEPSEETQYF. CDR3 DNA: TGTGCCAGCAGCCAAGAGCCATCCGAAGAGACCCAGTACTTC.

This clonotype was detected many times. CDR3 DNA sequence: TGCAGTGCTAGACGAACCCCGGGACAGGGGAGGTTCTACGAGCAGTACTTC. This translates into CSARRTPGQGRFYEQYF. The V gene is TRBV20-1, the J gene TRBJ2-7; TRBD1 aligns across 10 bases. Trimming cost V 2 bases and J 3 bases; bases outside gene matches: 13. This CDR3 has 17 amino acids. The germline V gene has CDR1 DFQATT and CDR2 SNEGSKA (reference sequence).

This clonotype was recorded many times. This chain joins TRBV6-5 and TRBJ1-3; a possible D gene is TRBD1 (5 bases). Germline-derived CDR1 and CDR2 are MNHEY and SVGAGI. The CDR3 consists of 16 residues. V lost 2 bases, J lost 2 bases, and 13 bases lay in between. The CDR3 reads CASSYLQGIAGNTIYF. The DNA for the CDR3 is TGTGCCAGCAGTTACCTCCAGGGAATAGCTGGAAACACCATATATTTT.

Of note for this clonotype: A much larger clonotype is one base distant, so this may be a read error. V and J are TRBV5-1 and TRBJ2-5; D not resolved. Germline CDR1 SGHRS, CDR2 YFSETQ. V dropped 5 bases and J dropped 4 bases, with 15 bases sitting between them. The CDR3 is 14 amino acids. The chain's CDR3 is CASSSASRRETQYF. In DNA form, the CDR3 reads TGCGCCAGCAGTTCCGCCAGTCGCCGAGAGACCCAGTACTTC.

The chain carries TRBV24-1 and TRBJ2-1; 7 nucleotides align to TRBD2. CDR3 length: 14 residues. The J segment lost 9 bases and the V segment lost 0 bases, leaving 4 bases of the junction unmatched. Germline CDR1 reads KGHDR; CDR2 reads SFDVKD. The CDR3 loop reads CATSDLLAGAEQFF. The CDR3 coding sequence is TGTGCCACCAGTGATTTGCTGGCGGGAGCTGAGCAGTTCTTC.

This clonotype appeared a few times. V is TRBV30 and J is TRBJ2-6, with 7 nucleotides matching TRBD1. The germline V gene has CDR1 GTSNPN and CDR2 SVGIG (reference sequence). V was clipped by 1 base and J by 1 base; unmatched bases: 10. CDR3 length equals 18 residues. The CDR3 DNA sequence: TGTGCCTGGAGTGGAATGACAGGGAGTGTATCTGGGGCCAACGTCCTGACTTTC. Protein product: CAWSGMTGSVSGANVLTF.

In its sample, this clonotype was seen many times. This chain joins TRBV18 and TRBJ2-7, with 8 nucleotides matching TRBD1. The J segment lost 0 bases and the V segment lost 8 bases, leaving 9 bases of the junction unmatched. The CDR3 contains 15 residues. Looked up from germline, CDR1 is KGHSH and CDR2 is LQKENI. The CDR3 region has the DNA TGTGCCAGCCGAACAGGGGGAAGGAGCTCCTACGAGCAGTACTTC. Protein sequence: CASRTGGRSSYEQYF. The full variable domain, rest sourced from reference TRBV18 and TRBJ2-7, is NAGVMQNPRHLVRRRGQEARLRCSPMKGHSHVYWYRQLPEEGLKFMVYLQKENIIDESGMPKERFSAEFPKEGPSILRIQQVVRGDSAAYFCASRTGGRSSYEQYFGPGTRLTVT.

The chain carries TRBV19 and TRBJ2-1; possibly TRBD1 for D (6 bases). V was trimmed by 2 bases and J by 7 bases, leaving 15 bases between them. The CDR3 has 15 residues. The V gene's germline CDR1 is LNHDA and CDR2 SQIVND (reference sequence). The CDR3 DNA reads as TGTGCCAGTAGTATAAGGCAGGGGTTTGGGAATGAGCAGTTCTTC. It yields the protein CASSIRQGFGNEQFF.

Many counts were recorded for this clonotype. This sequence joins TRBV20-1 and TRBJ2-3; D not certain. Deletions cut 0 bases from V and 2 bases from J, with 6 bases between. The CDR3 is made up of 13 amino acids. Germline CDR1 is DFQATT and CDR2 is SNEGSKA (reference sequence). The CDR3 here is CSARDDTTDTQYF. The CDR3 DNA sequence: TGCAGTGCTAGAGATGATACCACAGATACGCAGTATTTT.

At least ten counts were recorded for this clonotype. V usage is TRBV7-9 and J usage is TRBJ1-6; D not certain. The V end was cut by 2 bases, the J end by 7 bases, with 6 bases between. The CDR3 consists of 13 residues. The V gene's germline CDR1 is SEHNR and CDR2 FQNEAQ (reference sequence). CDR3 in amino acids: CASSLSDNSPLHF. The CDR3 region has the DNA TGTGCCAGCAGCTTATCTGACAATTCACCCCTCCACTTT.

In its sample, this clonotype was seen many times. V gene TRBV3-1 combines with J gene TRBJ2-7; 12 bases match TRBD2. Per the germline V gene, CDR1 is LGHDT and CDR2 is YNNKEL (reference sequence). The CDR3 is 16 amino acids. The V gene end was trimmed by 2 bases and the J gene end by 3 bases; junction bases not matched to a gene: 5. Here the CDR3 DNA reads TGTGCCAGCAGCCAACCGACTAGCGGGAGTTTCTACGAGCAGTACTTC. Residues: CASSQPTSGSFYEQYF.

The rearrangement links TRBV20-1 to TRBJ2-3; tentative D call: TRBD1 (5 bases). The V end lost 5 bases, the J end lost 0 bases, and 30 bases lay between the germline ends. The CDR3 totals 20 residues. Germline-derived CDR1 and CDR2 are DFQATT and SNEGSKA (reference sequence). CDR3 in amino acids: CSAGQAPFSGAYLSTDTQYF. The CDR3, as DNA: TGCAGTGCTGGACAAGCACCTTTCTCAGGCGCTTACCTTAGCACAGATACGCAGTATTTT.

This clonotype was found a few times. V usage is TRBV29-1 and J usage is TRBJ2-2; D perhaps matches TRBD1 (6 bases). Between the trimmed V and J ends, which lost 5 bases and 5 bases, there was a span of 9 bases. Looked up from germline, CDR1 is SQVTM and CDR2 is ANQGSEA. CDR3 length equals 12 residues. In nucleotides, the CDR3 is TGCAGCGTTACAACAGGGACCGGGGAGCTGTTTTTT. This encodes CSVTTGTGELFF.

The chain combines TRBV7-2 with TRBJ1-3; D not certain. V shed 4 bases and J shed 6 bases, with 10 bases lying between them. The germline gives CDR1 SGHTA, CDR2 FQGNSA. The CDR3 sequence is 13 residues long. CDR3 loop: CASSSDGKNTIYF. In nucleotides, the CDR3 is TGTGCCAGCAGCTCGGACGGGAAAAACACCATATATTTT.

The rearrangement joins TRBV28 to TRBJ2-7; the D is unclear. Germline loops: CDR1 MDHEN, CDR2 SYDVKM. This CDR3 has 13 amino acids. V lost 2 bases to trimming and J lost 2 bases, with 7 bases between them. The CDR3 here is CASSLLVAYEQYF. The CDR3 DNA reads as TGTGCCAGCAGTTTACTGGTTGCCTACGAGCAGTACTTC.

In its sample, this clonotype was seen a few times. A read error is possible here, since a much larger clone lies one base away. The gene calls are TRBV3-1 and TRBJ1-5, with D perhaps TRBD1 (5 bases). Germline V gene lookup returns CDR1 LGHDT and CDR2 YNNKEL (reference sequence). Trimming left V 0 bases short and J 9 bases short, with 12 bases between. The CDR3 spans 14 residues. Written as DNA, the CDR3 is TGTGCCAGCAGCCAAGAGGGGGGGGGTCGGCCCCAGCATTTT. The encoded protein is CASSQEGGGRPQHF.

This clonotype appeared many times. The V and J genes are TRBV5-1 and TRBJ2-7, with TRBD2 matching 12 bases. Trimming cost V 0 bases and J 8 bases; bases outside gene matches: 9. This CDR3 has 16 amino acids. Germline CDR1 and CDR2: SGHRS and YFSETQ. CDR3 sequence: CASSLGLAGDLRKQYF. In DNA, the CDR3 is TGCGCCAGCAGCTTGGGACTAGCGGGGGACCTACGAAAGCAGTACTTC.

This clonotype appeared a few times. This rearrangement joins TRBV25-1 to TRBJ2-7; D unclear. V was trimmed by 3 bases and J by 2 bases, leaving 11 bases between them. The length of the CDR3 is 14 residues. Germline assignment: CDR1 MGHDK and CDR2 SYGVNS. CDR3 in amino acids: CASSDSPDPYEQYF. For the CDR3, the DNA is TGTGCCAGCAGTGATTCGCCAGACCCCTACGAGCAGTACTTC.